This T cell receptor beta chain originates from a study of chemoradiotherapy in HPV16-positive cancers. This clone has a single count. Data came from immunoSEQ multiplex PCR; TCRdb stores just in-frame clones and leaves some out. The sample lists fewer than 25,000 clones; about two thirds were seen once. This CDR3 spans 14 amino acids. Germline V CDR1 and CDR2: MNHEY, SMNVEV (reference sequence). V dropped 4 bases and J dropped 6 bases, with 15 bases sitting between them. Repertoires were sampled repeatedly during chemoradiotherapy. Sampling was done from a patient who underwent chemoradiotherapy. This sequence was found in a human donor with HPV-associated anogenital cancer. The rearrangement links TRBV27 to TRBJ1-1; D uncertain. In nucleotides, the CDR3 is TGTGCCAGCAGTTCATATGCCCGCGAGGCTGAAGCTTTCTTT. This codes for CASSSYAREAEAFF.